These 20 T cell receptor beta chains were sequenced from one sample in a study of identical twins. TCRdb re-analysed the 5' RACE reads in MiXCR, keeping a single row per CDR3 protein. The table lists about 530,000 distinct CDR3 sequences, about 16% of them singletons, with 0.44% in the top ten. These same records also appear under a second study, on yellow fever vaccine responses in identical twins.

The sequencing input was CD4+ T cells sorted from blood. The receptors derive from a woman under 30 in good health.

This clonotype was observed a few times. The rearrangement uses TRBV7-9 and TRBJ2-5, with D tentatively TRBD2 (6 bases). V was cut by 5 bases and J by 2 bases, with 12 bases left in between. Germline CDR1 and CDR2: SEHNR and FQNEAQ (reference sequence). The CDR3 runs 14 residues. CDR3 in DNA: TGTGCCAGCAGCGTACGGGAGCTACAAGAGACCCAGTACTTC. Translation gives CASSVRELQETQYF. Full variable domain (outside the CDR3, taken from reference TRBV7-9 and TRBJ2-5): DTGVSQNPRHKITKRGQNVTFRCDPISEHNRLYWYRQTLGQGPEFLTYFQNEAQLEKSRLLSDRFSAERPKGSFSTLEIQRTEQGDSAMYLCASSVRELQETQYFGPGTRLLVL.

The chain uses TRBV5-1 and TRBJ1-6; D call uncertain. The germline V and J ends were trimmed by 0 bases and 5 bases, with 6 bases remaining between them. Germline V gives CDR1 SGHRS, CDR2 YFSETQ. This CDR3 contains 14 residues. CDR3 protein: CASSLEQNNSPLHF. The CDR3 DNA sequence: TGCGCCAGCAGCTTGGAACAGAATAATTCACCCCTCCACTTT.

This clonotype was detected ten times or more. J is TRBJ2-5 and V is TRBV12-3 or TRBV12-4, with D perhaps assigned TRBD1 or TRBD2 (6 bases each). The CDR3 length is 14 residues. Trimming left V 1 base short and J 4 bases short, with 10 bases between. The CDR3 region is CASSLGGGGETQYF. CDR3 in DNA: TGTGCCAGCAGTTTAGGAGGGGGAGGAGAGACCCAGTACTTC.

About this clonotype itself: The germline gene is not matched at one end of the junction; a read error may be the cause. This chain connects TRBV11-3 to TRBJ2-3; D may match TRBD1 or TRBD2 (6 bases each). Germline V CDR1 and CDR2: SGHNT, YENEEA. The length of the CDR3 is 15 residues. In DNA form, the CDR3 reads TGTGCCAGCAGGGTTCGGGGGCTTCGCGGTGATACGCACTATTTT. It translates to CASRVRGLRGDTHYF.

This sequence joins TRBV12-3 or TRBV12-4 and TRBJ1-5; no definite D call. CDR3 size: 14 residues. Trimming left V 5 bases short and J 2 bases short, with 10 bases between. The CDR3 here is CASSRVGGNQPQHF. The CDR3 bases are TGTGCCAGCAGTAGGGTTGGGGGCAATCAGCCCCAGCATTTT.

This clonotype was seen a few times. The chain recombines TRBV11-2 with TRBJ2-5; 13 bases are a match to TRBD2. Germline CDR1 is SGHAT and CDR2 is FQNNGV. V lost 4 bases to trimming and J lost 5 bases; unmatched junction nucleotides: 13. This CDR3 comprises 18 residues. The CDR3: CASSSGLAGVTIQETQYF. In DNA, the CDR3 is TGTGCCAGCAGCTCCGGACTAGCGGGAGTAACAATCCAGGAGACCCAGTACTTC.

The chain is built from TRBV7-2 and TRBJ2-1; 8 bases match TRBD2. CDR1 is SGHTA and CDR2 is FQGNSA in the germline V gene. The length of the CDR3 is 17 residues. The V gene end was trimmed by 0 bases and the J gene end by 5 bases; junction bases not matched to a gene: 9. This CDR3 is CASSLARRLATHNEQFF. The CDR3, as DNA: TGTGCCAGCAGCTTAGCGCGTAGACTAGCGACCCACAATGAGCAGTTCTTC.

This clonotype has just a few counts. The chain uses TRBV29-1 and TRBJ2-3, with 10 bases aligning to TRBD2. CDR3 length: 14 residues. V dropped 5 bases and J dropped 4; count of bases not matched to a gene: 6. Germline V lookup: CDR1 SQVTM, CDR2 ANQGSEA. In nucleotides, the CDR3 is TGCAGCGTTCTGCTAGCGGGAGTCCCAGATACGCAGTATTTT. Its protein product is CSVLLAGVPDTQYF.

The CDR3 here is CATRWSGETNEKLFF. Written as DNA, the CDR3 is TGTGCCACCCGGTGGTCCGGGGAAACTAATGAAAAACTGTTTTTT. The gene calls are TRBV10-3 and TRBJ1-4, with unresolved D. From germline, CDR1 is ENHRY and CDR2 SYGVKD. Deletions cut 10 bases from V and 1 base from J, with 16 bases between. CDR3 length equals 15 residues.

This rearrangement joins TRBV25-1 to TRBJ2-3; TRBD2 might be the D (5 bases). The CDR3 runs 15 residues. Per the germline V gene, CDR1 is MGHDK and CDR2 is SYGVNS. Trimming shortened V by 5 bases and J by 2 bases, and 14 bases separated the two germline ends. The CDR3 DNA is TGTGCCAGCAGTAATTTAGGGAGTCCCACAGATACGCAGTATTTT. It specifies CASSNLGSPTDTQYF.

The chain carries TRBV7-9 and TRBJ2-3; no clear D gene. Trimming removed 0 bases from V and 8 bases from J, with 12 bases in between. The CDR3 sequence is 14 residues long. Looked up from germline, CDR1 is SEHNR and CDR2 is FQNEAQ (reference sequence). Written as DNA, the CDR3 is TGTGCCAGCAGCTTAGCCCCTCCCCGAGCTACGCAGTATTTT. Encoded protein: CASSLAPPRATQYF.

Only one count was recorded for this clonotype. This sequence joins TRBV20-1 and TRBJ1-5; 7 bases are a match to TRBD1. V lost 2 bases to trimming and J lost 1 base; unmatched junction nucleotides: 17. There are 19 residues in the CDR3. Germline lookup yields CDR1 DFQATT and CDR2 SNEGSKA (reference sequence). CDR3 bases: TGCAGTGCTAGAATCTACACCCATACCGGGACAGAGAGCAATCAGCCCCAGCATTTT. Residues: CSARIYTHTGTESNQPQHF.

The chain employs TRBV7-8 and TRBJ2-7; D not resolved. Germline assignment: CDR1 SGHVS and CDR2 FQNEAQ. CDR3 length equals 14 residues. V gave up 1 base and J gave up 3 bases, with 10 bases separating them. CDR3 in DNA: TGTGCCAGCAGCTTAGTCTCGGCCCGCTACGAGCAGTACTTC. Protein sequence: CASSLVSARYEQYF.

This clonotype was detected a few times. The chain has TRBV15 and TRBJ2-2; tentative D call: TRBD1 (5 bases). Germline CDR1 and CDR2: LNHNV and YYDKDF (reference sequence). The CDR3 consists of 15 residues. With 0 bases removed from V and 7 bases from J, the gap between germline ends came to 12 bases. CDR3 in DNA: TGTGCCACCAGCAGAGATAGGGGATCGAACGGGGAGCTGTTTTTT. It is translated as CATSRDRGSNGELFF.

This clonotype showed up just a few times. This rearrangement joins TRBV20-1 to TRBJ2-7; 7 positions agree with TRBD2. CDR1 is DFQATT and CDR2 is SNEGSKA in the germline V gene (reference sequence). The length of the CDR3 is 15 residues. V was clipped by 1 base and J by 7 bases; unmatched bases: 13. The CDR3 sequence is CSARVSGGLSWEQYF. The DNA for the CDR3 is TGCAGTGCTAGAGTGTCGGGGGGTTTATCGTGGGAGCAGTACTTC.

This clonotype was seen repeatedly, ten times or more. V is TRBV7-6 and J is TRBJ2-1; D may be TRBD1 or TRBD2 (5 bases each). Germline CDR1 reads SGHVS; CDR2 reads FNYEAQ. This CDR3 is 14 amino acids long. The V end was cut by 5 bases, the J end by 6 bases, with 14 bases between. CDR3 sequence: CASSRDGNTNEQFF. DNA of the CDR3: TGTGCCAGCAGCAGGGACGGCAACACCAATGAGCAGTTCTTC.

This chain connects TRBV3-1 to TRBJ1-6; D unclear. V lost 0 bases, J lost 11 bases, and 11 bases lay in between. CDR1 is LGHDT and CDR2 is YNNKEL in the germline V gene (reference sequence). There are 14 residues in the CDR3. The CDR3 sequence: CASSQDIQATPLHF. DNA of the CDR3: TGTGCCAGCAGCCAAGATATTCAGGCTACACCCCTCCACTTT.

The gene calls are TRBV12-3 or TRBV12-4 and TRBJ2-2; D assignment may be TRBD1 or TRBD2 (5 bases each). CDR3 length: 18 amino acids. Trimming left V 7 bases short and J 5 bases short, with 26 bases between. The DNA of the CDR3 is TGTGCCAGCACCTTAACCGGGACGCCTCAAGGCGGAACCGGGGAGCTGTTTTTT. Translation gives CASTLTGTPQGGTGELFF.

In its sample, this clonotype was seen a few times. The V and J genes are TRBV18 and TRBJ2-7; TRBD1 matches at 8 bases. Per the germline V gene, CDR1 is KGHSH and CDR2 is LQKENI. This CDR3 spans 15 amino acids. V lost 2 bases and J lost 5; bases outside the gene matches: 8. The CDR3, as DNA: TGTGCCAGCTCACCAGCCGGGACAGGAGGCCACGAGCAGTACTTC. Protein: CASSPAGTGGHEQYF.

DNA for the CDR3: TGCAGCGTTGAAGGGGCAGGGGCGGATGAGCAGTTCTTC. Protein sequence: CSVEGAGADEQFF. V usage is TRBV29-1 and J usage is TRBJ2-1; TRBD1 might be the D (6 bases). V dropped 1 base and J dropped 8 bases, with 12 bases sitting between them. The CDR3 extends over 13 amino acids. Germline V gene data show CDR1 as SQVTM and CDR2 as ANQGSEA.